Ten or more counts support the clone carrying this T cell receptor (beta chain). This sample is part of a study of blood T cells in healthy people across ages. Background on the study: With template switching, about one barcoded beta molecule was captured per two T cells.

Next came a second PCR, run for roughly 7 to 12 cycles, which used a sample-barcoded 5' primer along with a J-beta primer mix. Template switching added a 12-random-nucleotide identifier to every cDNA molecule. MiXCR, applied by TCRdb to the 5' RACE reads, yields one record per CDR3 protein. This table holds about 780,000 distinct CDR3 sequences, more than 35% found once. The CDR3 is made up of 16 amino acids. Trimming removed 5 bases from V and 1 base from J; junction bases left unmatched: 8. Per the germline V gene, CDR1 is SGHTA and CDR2 is FQGNSA. The sequence was collected from a man older than 75 in good health. The rearrangement joins TRBV7-2 to TRBJ2-1, with 7 bases matching TRBD1. Sequences were obtained from blood. CDR3 residues: CASSPPGQISYNEQFF. CDR3 nucleotides: TGTGCCAGCAGCCCCCCGGGACAGATTTCCTACAATGAGCAGTTCTTC.